This T cell receptor (beta chain) was sequenced during a study of cytomegalovirus exposure and HLA in healthy donors (TCRdb year 2017). Study-level background: According to an earlier analysis of 587 of the donors, 150 million to 200 million T cells yielded 117 million unique TCR beta sequences and around 300 Gb of sequence data. To decide whether each TCR beta V gene segment behaved as functional or pseudogenic, an earlier analysis of approximately 590 of the donors relied on high-throughput TCR beta sequencing. The aim of the study was to test whether cataloging public T cell receptors could identify signatures of past pathogen exposure. To predict cytomegalovirus infection status, the study combined high-throughput TCR immunosequencing, statistical association of individual TCRs with disease status, and machine learning. Among 300 to 450 genotyped donors of the cohort, an average of about 240,000 unique TCR beta nucleotide sequences were sequenced per donor, roughly 18% of them non-productive. Alongside the repertoire data, information on donor age, sex, ethnicity and CMV serostatus was compiled. Typing coverage differed by locus: A, B, C, DRB1 and DQB1 were typed in roughly 629-630 donors, DQA1 in 522, DPA1 in 600 to 610, and DPB1 in approximately 450. In a later analysis, previously published TCR beta repertoires from 600 to 850 donors were re-analyzed and high-resolution HLA genotyping was added so that TCR occurrence patterns could be studied. A later genetic analysis used genome-wide SNP genotypes for 398 of the 666 donors, treating that subset as a discovery cohort. Rather than using new phenotypic data, the later analysis identified candidate immune exposures from TCR beta sequences and from how often those sequences occurred across donors. The genetic ancestry cluster associated with self-reported Caucasian donors included about four fifths of the roughly 380 genotyped donors. Every discovery cohort repertoire had been produced on one sequencing platform. Five DR-DQ haplotypes were treated as single units for association and clustering because of strong linkage in the cohort. The study used immunosequencing to profile the T cell repertoires of more than 650 subjects and linked those repertoires to cytomegalovirus serostatus. Roughly 290 gigabases of sequencing data and around 80 million unique TCR sequences made up an early release that covered 500 to 650 HLA-typed donors. Besides the first cohort of roughly 700 subjects, a separate validation cohort made up of over 100 different subjects was used. HLA typing covered class I and class II loci at four-digit resolution.

The cohort consisted of hundreds of healthy bone marrow donors. At the time of sampling, every cohort member was nominally healthy, though immune exposures that went unrecorded were likely present. Of the 650 to 750 cohort members, about 280 had positive CMV serostatus and around 350 had negative CMV serostatus, and CMV serostatus was not recorded for the donor. Every donor gave a peripheral blood sample, and the peripheral blood mononuclear cells from that sample were used for TCR beta sequencing. The Qiagen DNeasy Blood Extraction Kit was used to extract genomic DNA from the blood cell samples. In its sample, this clone was seen once. Its antigen remains unidentified. No per-base quality is available; no much larger clone lies one base away. General findings and caveats noted by the study authors: Strong co-occurrence of HLA alleles, especially DR and DQ, made assigning TCR associations to individual alleles difficult. In a later analysis, some 18,000 TCR beta sequences were associated with specific HLA alleles at a false discovery rate of 0.05. Presence/absence analyses assumed roughly uniform sequencing depth across donors, an assumption that may not hold. In a later analysis, HLA-associated TCR beta chains were found to be more clonally expanded and to have lower generation probabilities than equally common non-associated chains. The 87-base-pair reads could not distinguish some IMGT-functional V segments, including TRBV6-2 and TRBV6-3, so those segments were excluded. A later analysis found that TCR association rates varied across HLA loci, with DRB1 alleles showing the most associated TCRs and HLA-C alleles the fewest. The classifier was reported to diagnose cytomegalovirus status with high specificity and sensitivity in both the original and validation cohorts. According to a later analysis, most CMV-associated TCR beta chains appeared to be HLA-restricted, and the HLA associations seemed to be driven largely by CMV exposure. HLA typing was unavailable for some donors at each locus, so association tests used only the typed subset. For the cohort, immune exposure information was limited to CMV serostatus. Compared with the 666-donor mean, donors in an Asian-associated ancestry cluster had fewer N-insertions in productive TCRs, according to a later genetic analysis. Only TCR beta chains were sequenced in this cohort, and the absence of alpha or paired-chain data limited detectable features. According to a later analysis, parvovirus B19, influenza, CMV and Epstein-Barr virus appeared linked to several top co-occurrence clusters. While some public TCRs were present in many individuals, most TCR sequences turned up only very rarely across donors. The study listed approximately 150 TCR beta chains as associated with cytomegalovirus. A further reported finding was that TCR beta sequences accurately predicted the HLA-A and HLA-B alleles for most subjects in the first cohort. Correlated functional status among segregating V segments might be attributable to linkage disequilibrium, but an unknown experimental factor could not be ruled out. A few of the identified cytomegalovirus-associated TCR beta chains were confirmed in vitro to be specific for cytomegalovirus antigens. An association between a missense DCLRE1C variant and V-gene and J-gene trimming of TCR beta chains was found in a later genetic analysis and replicated in an independent cohort. Because counts were too low, some 17 rarely observed V segments, including chromosome 9 orphons, were left out of the earlier analysis of 587 of the donors. The authors suggested that the approach could potentially be extended to other disease states and immunological phenotypes. In an earlier analysis of over 550 of the donors, most TCR beta V segments were observed in productive rearrangements about 90% or about 30% of the time, broadly matching IMGT annotations. A cluster of highly shared sequence variants was judged likely to represent a technical artifact of the sequencing pipeline.

Libraries were made using the immunoSEQ multiplex PCR assay. For the multiplex PCR, a mixture combining 60 forward primers for TCR Vbeta segments and 13 reverse primers for TCR Jbeta segments was used. Amplification of the CDR3 region of rearranged TCR beta genes was performed with a multiplex PCR assay on genomic DNA. The Illumina HiSeq System was used to sequence the amplified TCR beta libraries as 87-base-pair reads. The paper's data handling went like this. A later analysis tallied tens of millions of unique TCR beta chains across the 550 to 850 repertoires, and about 12 million of those chains were shared by two or more donors. Raw reads were error-corrected and collapsed into unique sequences with a nearest-neighbor algorithm that merged closely related sequences to remove PCR and sequencing errors. To assign V, D and J gene segments, CDR3 sequences were aligned to IMGT reference sequences. For a sequence to be retained, a match of at least six nucleotides to both a V gene segment and a J gene segment was required. Rearrangements were called productive when the CDR3 lacked stop codons and stayed in frame with V and J; all others were non-productive. CDR3 was defined according to IMGT convention as the region running from the second conserved V-encoded cysteine to the conserved J-encoded phenylalanine. In an earlier analysis of more than 550 of the donors, sequences lacking an unambiguous match to a single V gene segment were excluded. An earlier analysis of several hundred of the donors called V segments functional above 56.7% productive rearrangements and segregating when the between-donor standard deviation exceeded 5%. To diagnose cytomegalovirus status from the catalog of TCR beta chain sequences, a statistical classification framework was built. In a later analysis, TCR nucleotide sequences were compared against IMGT/GENE-DB human TR gene sequences so that V and J genes could be assigned. Using the TCRdist pipeline, a later analysis assigned CDR3 sequences along with most-parsimonious VDJ recombination scenarios. In a later analysis, each TCR beta chain was defined by its CDR3 amino acid sequence together with its V-gene family, and reads without a unique V-gene family were excluded. In a later analysis, several hundred highly shared, low-generation-probability nucleotide sequences were removed to address suspected cross-contamination and a sequencing artifact. In a later analysis, a clonal expansion index for each public chain was calculated from normalized within-repertoire ranks of inferred template counts. In a later analysis, generation probabilities were computed with a VDJ recombination model fitted to out-of-frame rearrangements, and the resulting probabilities were checked against IGoR. A later analysis scored TCR-TCR, TCR-HLA and TCR-CMV co-occurrence with hypergeometric tests, applying a repertoire-size bias correction to TCR pairs. In a later analysis, false discovery rates were estimated by permuting HLA or CMV assignments 20 times. In a later analysis, co-occurring TCRs were grouped using DBSCAN, and TCRdist sequence similarity was added for clustering within HLA-allele-positive subsets. Co-occurrence clustering excluded repertoires with fewer than 30,000 or more than 120,000 public chains, plus five with anomalous nucleotide sharing. TCRdb limited this immuneACCESS table to in-frame rearrangements with V and J called. A share of clones is missing; checked studies link under half to unresolved V genes, and the rest is unexplained. From that table come the V and J calls and clone size; the DNA was used to work out D and trimming. The sample includes about 130,000 clones, with around 63% observed a single time. Clones ranked in the top ten supply roughly 1.7% of the sample.

Per the germline V gene, MDHEN is the CDR1 and SYDVKM is the CDR2. The junction shows trimming of 8 bases on V and 1 base on J, plus 8 bases between the germline ends. The CDR3 runs 12 residues from the cysteine to the phenylalanine. Of all the DNA, just the CDR3 is kept, 36 bases in frame from base 1. This clonotype was obtained from a human donor in good health. Rearrangement joined TRBV28 to TRBJ1-2, with the D gene too uncertain to name. The material sequenced was PBMCs. The DNA sequence is as follows: TGTGCCAGCTTACGACTTAACTATGGCTACACCTTC. This sequence encodes CASLRLNYGYTF.